Here is one TCR beta chain with its context. Its specificity is unknown. An Oncomine TCR Beta short-read assay was used to sequence the DNA from cultured CD4+ T cells. TCRdb re-called the PCR reads with MiXCR, one entry per CDR3 protein. The sample contains about 23,000 distinct CDR3 sequences, about 45% of which appear only once. The source of the sample is a study of vaccination and CD4 T cells after COVID-19. Study in general: Six men and four women formed the convalescents, two being Hispanic. Median draw time for post-COVID samples was 101 days post-diagnosis (range 35 to 161). Samples were collected from three convalescent patients on day 14 and on days 161 to 241 after vaccination. SARS-CoV-2, HCoV-NL63, HCoV-OC43 and HCoV-229E supplied the overlapping spike peptides used to stimulate cells.

Time point reported: late sampling 161 to 241 days after vaccination in three convalescent patients. Treatment here: approximately nine-day PBMC culture with coronavirus spike peptide pools or control peptides (ViraFEST assay). The CDR3 covers 18 residues. V lost 4 bases and J lost 0; bases outside the gene matches: 8. Per germline, CDR1 SGHNT and CDR2 YYREEE (reference sequence). Here the sequenced sample was CD4+ T cells from blood, cultured in vitro, taken about 7 months after SARS-CoV-2 vaccination. The clonotype originates from a human donor who had recovered from COVID-19. The J gene is TRBJ2-6, the V gene TRBV5-4, with TRBD2 matching over 9 bases. Here the CDR3 DNA reads TGTGCCAGCAGCCCGCGACTAGCGGATATCTCTGGGGCCAACGTCCTGACTTTC. Translation: CASSPRLADISGANVLTF.